The 20 T cell receptor beta chains in this list originate from one sample, sequenced in a study of CD8 T cells in ankylosing spondylitis. TCRdb used MiXCR to reprocess the 5' RACE reads, holding one entry per CDR3 protein. The table records under 250,000 distinct CDR3 sequences, about 6.7% of them present only once. Regarding the study as a whole: It appeared that ankylosing spondylitis blood was characterized by a TCR beta motif of several highly homologous variants.

Their recognized antigens are unknown. The source material was blood, either unsorted or a sorted T cell fraction (not recorded which). The receptors were sampled from a male donor with ankylosing spondylitis.

This clonotype was seen a few times. The V and J genes are TRBV9 and TRBJ1-1; D is undetermined. Germline-derived CDR1 and CDR2 are SGDLS and YYNGEE. The ends were cut back, 0 bases at V and 1 base at J, with 7 bases in the middle. The CDR3 has 14 residues. Written as DNA, the CDR3 is TGTGCCAGCAGCGTAGATGGACGGAACACTGAAGCTTTCTTT. Translating gives CASSVDGRNTEAFF. Full variable domain (remainder filled in from reference TRBV9 and TRBJ1-1): DSGVTQTPKHLITATGQRVTLRCSPRSGDLSVYWYQQSLDQGLQFLIQYYNGEERAKGNILERFSAQQFPDLHSELNLSSLELGDSALYFCASSVDGRNTEAFFGQGTRLTVV.

This clonotype was observed many times. V and J are TRBV20-1 and TRBJ2-2; D unresolved. The germline V and J ends were trimmed by 7 bases and 0 bases, with 6 bases remaining between them. The CDR3 has 12 amino acids. CDR1 and CDR2 (germline): DFQATT, SNEGSKA (reference sequence). The chain's CDR3 is CSVRSNTGELFF. Written as DNA, the CDR3 is TGCAGTGTTAGGTCGAACACCGGGGAGCTGTTTTTT.

This clonotype was counted ten times or more. The V gene is TRBV29-1, the J gene TRBJ2-1, with a tentative D call TRBD2 (6 bases). The germline V gene has CDR1 SQVTM and CDR2 ANQGSEA. CDR3 length: 14 amino acids. V was shortened by 8 bases and J by 8 bases, with 22 bases between the two germline ends. Here the CDR3 DNA reads TGCAGCCTCTCCCTGACTAGTCTTTGGGATGAGCAGTTCTTC. Protein: CSLSLTSLWDEQFF.

This clonotype was found many times. The CDR3 region has the DNA TGCAGCGTTGAAGACCCCCGGGGAACCGTTATCCAAGAGACCCAGTACTTC. It translates to CSVEDPRGTVIQETQYF. V gene TRBV29-1 combines with J gene TRBJ2-5; D is perhaps TRBD2 (5 bases). Trimming left V 0 bases short and J 1 base short, with 18 bases between. This CDR3 has 17 amino acids. The germline gives CDR1 SQVTM, CDR2 ANQGSEA.

This clonotype has a count of ten or more. This chain connects TRBV5-6 to TRBJ1-2, with D possibly TRBD1 on 5 matching bases. This CDR3 spans 15 amino acids. Germline CDR1 is SGHDT and CDR2 is YYEEEE. Trimming removed 4 bases at V and 4 bases at J, with 17 bases between. The CDR3: CASSIGAHSVYGYTF. The CDR3, as DNA: TGTGCCAGCAGCATCGGGGCCCACTCCGTCTATGGCTACACCTTC.

Many counts were recorded for this clonotype. V gene TRBV4-3 combines with J gene TRBJ2-7, with a weak D call TRBD1 (6 bases). V lost 0 bases, J lost 3 bases, and 15 bases lay in between. CDR3 length: 16 amino acids. The germline V gene has CDR1 LGHNA and CDR2 YSLEER. Here the CDR3 reads CASSQDGQGILYEQYF. The CDR3 nucleotides are TGCGCCAGCAGCCAAGACGGTCAGGGGATCCTCTACGAGCAGTACTTC.

This clonotype has just a few counts. The chain employs TRBV25-1 and TRBJ2-7; 14 nucleotides line up with TRBD2. J lost 3 bases, V lost 6 bases, and 4 bases had no gene match. CDR1 is MGHDK and CDR2 is SYGVNS in the germline V gene. CDR3 size: 15 residues. CDR3 region: CASRSGTSGSYEQYF. DNA of the CDR3: TGTGCCAGCAGGTCGGGGACTAGCGGGAGCTACGAGCAGTACTTC.

This clonotype was counted ten times or more. The V and J genes are TRBV4-2 and TRBJ2-1; D assignment may be TRBD1 or TRBD2 (5 bases each). The length of the CDR3 is 15 residues. Germline V gives CDR1 LGHNA, CDR2 YNFKEQ. V was shortened by 2 bases and J by 10 bases, with 18 bases between the two germline ends. The CDR3 DNA follows: TGTGCCAGCAGCCAAAGACTCGAGGGGCTCGCGGAGCAGTTCTTC. Its protein is CASSQRLEGLAEQFF.

As for this clonotype: A much larger clone differs from this one at a single base, so this may be a read error. The chain uses TRBV15 and TRBJ2-3; 9 bases map to TRBD2. The V gene's germline CDR1 is LNHNV and CDR2 YYDKDF (reference sequence). Trimming took 5 bases from V and 5 from J; bases not matched to a gene: 8. The CDR3 runs to 15 residues. The CDR3 is CATSSRRGGIDTQYF. The DNA of the CDR3 is TGTGCCACCAGCTCTAGGCGGGGGGGAATAGATACGCAGTATTTT. The full variable domain, completed using reference TRBV15 and TRBJ2-3, is DAMVIQNPRYQVTQFGKPVTLSCSQTLNHNVMYWYQQKSSQAPKLLFHYYDKDFNNEADTPDNFQSRRPNTSFCFLDIRSPGLGDTAMYLCATSSRRGGIDTQYFGPGTRLTVL.

This clonotype showed up many times. The V and J genes are TRBV3-1 and TRBJ1-1; 7 bases map to TRBD1. The V and J ends lost 2 bases and 0 bases, in that order; junction bases with no gene match: 15. The germline V gene has CDR1 LGHDT and CDR2 YNNKEL (reference sequence). There are 19 residues in the CDR3. CDR3 coding DNA: TGTGCCAGCAGCCAACCCCCTCGAAGGGGGCCATTTATGAACACTGAAGCTTTCTTT. This codes for CASSQPPRRGPFMNTEAFF.

This clonotype came up a few times. The chain recombines TRBV29-1 with TRBJ2-7; D ambiguous. Germline V gene data show CDR1 as SQVTM and CDR2 as ANQGSEA. Deletions cut 1 base from V and 0 bases from J, with 13 bases between. The CDR3 runs 15 residues. The CDR3 sequence: CSVEGQEMGSYEQYF. The DNA of the CDR3 is TGCAGCGTTGAAGGGCAGGAGATGGGCTCCTACGAGCAGTACTTC.

The table lists this clonotype with many counts. The rearrangement uses TRBV2 and TRBJ2-7; 7 positions match TRBD1. Germline CDR1 and CDR2: SNHLY and FYNNEI. The trim removed 4 bases at V and 6 bases at J, leaving 6 bases unmatched. The CDR3 is 13 residues long. The DNA of the CDR3 is TGTGCCAGCAGTGGACAGGGACCTGGCGAGCAGTACTTC. Its protein product is CASSGQGPGEQYF.

Ten or more counts support this clonotype. The CDR3 region is CSARPTGGAGQETQYF. In DNA form, the CDR3 reads TGCAGTGCTAGACCCACAGGGGGCGCGGGCCAAGAGACCCAGTACTTC. The chain joins TRBV20-1 to TRBJ2-5; 9 bases map to TRBD1. Germline-derived CDR1 and CDR2 are DFQATT and SNEGSKA (reference sequence). The CDR3 totals 16 residues. J was trimmed by 1 base and V by 2 bases; bases with no gene match: 8.

In this sample, this clonotype turned up many times. The chain recombines TRBV27 with TRBJ2-7; D remains ambiguous. Germline assignment: CDR1 MNHEY and CDR2 SMNVEV (reference sequence). The CDR3 totals 13 residues. With 5 bases removed from V and 3 bases from J, the gap between germline ends came to 11 bases. The DNA of the CDR3 is TGTGCCAGCAGTCGGACGGCCAACTACGAGCAGTACTTC. This encodes CASSRTANYEQYF.

The chain employs TRBV25-1 and TRBJ2-7; D gene uncertain. The CDR3 runs 12 residues. The V end lost 7 bases, the J end lost 2 bases, and 9 bases lay between the germline ends. The germline CDR1 and CDR2 sequences are MGHDK and SYGVNS. The CDR3 DNA reads TGTGCCAGCACCATTGGGGCCTACGAGCAGTACTTC. Translated: CASTIGAYEQYF.

In its sample, this clonotype was seen many times. V gene TRBV7-9 combines with J gene TRBJ2-7, with a possible D match to TRBD1 (5 bases). Germline V gene data show CDR1 as SEHNR and CDR2 as FQNEAQ (reference sequence). The CDR3 is made up of 11 amino acids. V dropped 5 bases and J dropped 7 bases, with 9 bases sitting between them. The CDR3 loop is CASSDRQEQYF. Here the CDR3 DNA reads TGTGCCAGCAGCGACAGACAGGAGCAGTACTTC.

This clonotype was seen repeatedly, ten times or more. The chain combines TRBV27 with TRBJ1-1; D call uncertain. The CDR3 has 12 amino acids. Germline loops: CDR1 MNHEY, CDR2 SMNVEV (reference sequence). V dropped 8 bases and J dropped 6 bases, with 13 bases sitting between them. The CDR3 loop is CASGPLGSEAFF. The CDR3 bases are TGTGCCAGCGGACCCCTCGGGTCTGAAGCTTTCTTT.

At least ten counts were recorded for this clonotype. CDR3 residues: CASSLEGGLLETQYF. CDR3 in DNA: TGCGCCAGCAGCTTGGAAGGGGGCCTCTTGGAGACCCAGTACTTC. The chain joins TRBV5-1 to TRBJ2-5; 7 bases agree with TRBD1. With V trimmed by 0 bases and J by 5 bases, 7 bases remained unmatched. This CDR3 has 15 amino acids. Germline CDR1 SGHRS, CDR2 YFSETQ.

This clonotype was seen ten or more times. This chain links TRBV28 with TRBJ2-1, with TRBD2 identical over 7 bases. In germline, CDR1 is MDHEN, CDR2 SYDVKM. V lost 4 bases and J lost 0; bases outside the gene matches: 9. CDR3 length: 17 residues. The CDR3, as DNA: TGTGCCAGCAGTTCAATAAGGGAGGGAAGCTCCTACAATGAGCAGTTCTTC. This encodes CASSSIREGSSYNEQFF.

This clonotype showed up many times. The chain is built from TRBV12-3 or TRBV12-4 and TRBJ2-2; D is unclear. The CDR3 loop spans 13 amino acids. V was trimmed by 6 bases and J by 8 bases, leaving 13 bases between them. CDR3 residues: CASSYPGEGELFF. CDR3 nucleotide sequence: TGTGCCAGCAGCTACCCTGGGGAAGGGGAGCTGTTTTTT.